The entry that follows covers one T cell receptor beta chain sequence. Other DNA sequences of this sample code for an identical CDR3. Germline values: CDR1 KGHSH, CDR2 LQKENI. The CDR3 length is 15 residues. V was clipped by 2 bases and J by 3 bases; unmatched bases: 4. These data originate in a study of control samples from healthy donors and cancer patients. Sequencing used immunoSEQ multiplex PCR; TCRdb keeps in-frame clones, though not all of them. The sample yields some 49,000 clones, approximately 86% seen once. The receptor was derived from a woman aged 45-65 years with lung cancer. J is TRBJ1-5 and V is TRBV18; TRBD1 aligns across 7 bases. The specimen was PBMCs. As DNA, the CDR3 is TGTGCCAGCTCACCAGGGGACAGCTTCAATCAGCCCCAGCATTTT. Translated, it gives CASSPGDSFNQPQHF.